The 19 T cell receptor beta chains presented below share a single source sample, sequenced in a study of control samples from healthy donors and cancer patients. The repertoire was sequenced with immunoSEQ multiplex PCR; TCRdb's copy has only in-frame clones and lacks some. The data show under 450,000 clones, 90% seen once. The sample taken for sequencing was PBMCs. These receptors all come from a man aged 40-49 years with head and neck cancer.

The CDR3 spells CASRQRPDMGQFF. CDR3 DNA sequence: TGTGCCAGCAGACAACGCCCGGATATGGGGCAGTTCTTC. This chain uses TRBV7-9 with TRBJ2-1, with D unclear. This CDR3 is built from 13 residues. Germline CDR1 SEHNR, CDR2 FQNEAQ (reference sequence). V was clipped by 6 bases and J by 12 bases, with 18 bases between them.

CDR3 residues: CATSERGADSGYTF. The CDR3 DNA reads TGTGCCACCAGTGAACGGGGGGCAGACAGTGGCTACACCTTC. The rearrangement uses TRBV24-1 and TRBJ1-2; D is possibly TRBD1 (6 bases). The CDR3 loop spans 14 amino acids. Germline V gives CDR1 KGHDR, CDR2 SFDVKD. The V gene lost 4 bases and the J gene lost 7 bases, with 15 bases spanning the gap.

This clone is a singleton in its sample. The chain joins TRBV28 to TRBJ1-2, with a weak D call TRBD1 (5 bases). The germline V gene has CDR1 MDHEN and CDR2 SYDVKM. The CDR3 covers 15 residues. V shed 3 bases and J shed 5 bases, with 16 bases lying between them. The CDR3 loop reads CASSFVRGRGYGYTF. CDR3 nucleotide sequence: TGTGCCAGCAGTTTTGTTAGGGGACGGGGTTATGGCTACACCTTC.

The chain combines TRBV6-5 with TRBJ1-6; D ambiguous. Trimming took off 2 bases at V and 0 bases at J, with 5 bases between the two ends. The CDR3 covers 15 residues. Germline assignment: CDR1 MNHEY and CDR2 SVGAGI. CDR3 protein: CASSYESSYNSPLHF. In DNA form, the CDR3 reads TGTGCCAGCAGTTACGAGAGCTCCTATAATTCACCCCTCCACTTT.

The chain couples TRBV30 to TRBJ2-7; D is perhaps TRBD1 (6 bases). Trimming took 3 bases from V and 9 from J, leaving 18 bases between them. CDR1 and CDR2 (germline): GTSNPN, SVGIG (reference sequence). The CDR3 consists of 13 residues. CDR3 protein: CAWSTTRDKAQYF. The CDR3 region has the DNA TGTGCCTGGAGCACAACCCGGGACAAGGCGCAGTACTTC. Combining the CDR3 with reference TRBV30 and TRBJ2-7 gives the whole variable domain SQTIHQWPATLVQPVGSPLSLECTVEGTSNPNLYWYRQAAGRGLQLLFYSVGIGQISSEVPQNLSASRPQDRQFILSSKKLLLSDSGFYLCAWSTTRDKAQYFGPGTRLTVT.

The genes are TRBV5-5 and TRBJ2-5; 8 bases fit TRBD2. CDR1 and CDR2 from the germline V gene are SGHKS and YYEKEE (reference sequence). This CDR3 has 16 residues. J lost 4 bases, V lost 4 bases, and 12 bases had no gene match. The DNA for the CDR3 is TGTGCCAGCAGCCCCGGGGGGGGGCAAATAGGAGAGACCCAGTACTTC. Residues: CASSPGGGQIGETQYF. The full variable domain, with the rest looked up from reference TRBV5-5 and TRBJ2-5, is DAGVTQSPTHLIKTRGQQVTLRCSPISGHKSVSWYQQVLGQGPQFIFQYYEKEERGRGNFPDRFSARQFPNYSSELNVNALLLGDSALYLCASSPGGGQIGETQYFGPGTRLLVL.

This chain links TRBV19 with TRBJ1-1, with D perhaps TRBD1 (5 bases). Trimming pared 3 bases from V and 3 bases from J, leaving 14 bases between. CDR1 and CDR2 (germline): LNHDA, SQIVND (reference sequence). This CDR3 is 15 amino acids long. The DNA for the CDR3 is TGTGCCAGTAGTATCCCAACAGGAGGGTACACTGAAGCTTTCTTT. Translated, it gives CASSIPTGGYTEAFF. Together with reference TRBV19 and TRBJ1-1, the CDR3 gives the full variable domain: DGGITQSPKYLFRKEGQNVTLSCEQNLNHDAMYWYRQDPGQGLRLIYYSQIVNDFQKGDIAEGYSVSREKKESFPLTVTSAQKNPTAFYLCASSIPTGGYTEAFFGQGTRLTVV.

The chain couples TRBV28 to TRBJ1-3; a weak D match, TRBD1 (6 bases). With 6 bases removed from V and 4 bases from J, the gap between germline ends came to 19 bases. CDR1 is MDHEN and CDR2 is SYDVKM in the germline V gene. The CDR3 has 16 amino acids. The CDR3 is CASSWLTGMAGNTIYF. Here the CDR3 DNA reads TGTGCCAGCAGCTGGCTCACAGGGATGGCGGGAAACACCATATATTTT. Drawing the rest from reference TRBV28 and TRBJ1-3, the complete variable domain is DVKVTQSSRYLVKRTGEKVFLECVQDMDHENMFWYRQDPGLGLRLIYFSYDVKMKEKGDIPEGYSVSREKKERFSLILESASTNQTSMYLCASSWLTGMAGNTIYFGEGSWLTVV.

This clone has a single count. The chain uses TRBV6-7 and TRBJ1-5; no definite D call. TRBV6-7 falls under the ORF class, with uncertain function. V was cut by 6 bases and J by 0 bases, with 12 bases left in between. There are 15 residues in the CDR3. In nucleotides, the CDR3 is TGTGCCAGCAGATATCCTGACCCTAGCAATCAGCCCCAGCATTTT. Translated, it gives CASRYPDPSNQPQHF.

This clone occurred once. The chain uses TRBV29-1 and TRBJ1-6; perhaps TRBD1 as D (5 bases). Germline V gives CDR1 SQVTM, CDR2 ANQGSEA. Trimming cost V 5 bases and J 0 bases, with 17 bases left between them. The CDR3 totals 17 residues. This chain's CDR3 is CSVNRNLFVSYNSPLHF. The DNA of the CDR3 is TGCAGCGTTAACAGGAATCTATTCGTCTCCTATAATTCACCCCTCCACTTT.

V gene TRBV9 combines with J gene TRBJ1-3, with 9 bases identical to TRBD1. The germline CDR1 and CDR2 sequences are SGDLS and YYNGEE. The V gene end was trimmed by 4 bases and the J gene end by 7 bases; junction bases not matched to a gene: 9. CDR3 size: 15 residues. The CDR3 here is CASSSDRGVRNTIYF. The CDR3 DNA follows: TGTGCCAGCAGCTCGGACAGGGGTGTACGGAACACCATATATTTT. The full variable domain, rest sourced from reference TRBV9 and TRBJ1-3, is DSGVTQTPKHLITATGQRVTLRCSPRSGDLSVYWYQQSLDQGLQFLIQYYNGEERAKGNILERFSAQQFPDLHSELNLSSLELGDSALYFCASSSDRGVRNTIYFGEGSWLTVV.

CDR3 region: CAWGPRQGQAFF. The CDR3 DNA reads as TGTGCCTGGGGCCCCCGACAGGGACAAGCTTTCTTT. This chain connects TRBV30 to TRBJ1-1; 7 nucleotides align to TRBD1. There are 12 residues in the CDR3. Germline V gene sequence: CDR1 GTSNPN, CDR2 SVGIG (reference sequence). V dropped 5 bases and J dropped 9; count of bases not matched to a gene: 9.

This rearrangement joins TRBV29-1 to TRBJ2-7; the match to TRBD1 covers 11 bases. Unmatched junction bases numbered 3, after V lost 0 bases and J lost 2 bases. The CDR3 has 15 amino acids. Germline V gene sequence: CDR1 SQVTM, CDR2 ANQGSEA. The CDR3 nucleotides read TGCAGCGTTGAAGATCTGGGACAGGGGGCCTACGAGCAGTACTTC. This codes for CSVEDLGQGAYEQYF.

This clone was seen a single time. V usage is TRBV5-4 and J usage is TRBJ1-1, with D unresolved. The germline gives CDR1 SGHNT, CDR2 YYREEE (reference sequence). V shed 0 bases and J shed 2 bases, with 5 bases lying between them. The CDR3 contains 13 residues. CDR3 in amino acids: CASSLDSNTEAFF. DNA of the CDR3: TGTGCCAGCAGCTTGGACAGCAACACTGAAGCTTTCTTT.

The rearrangement uses TRBV19 and TRBJ1-5; possibly TRBD1 for D (5 bases). Trimming pared 7 bases from V and 5 bases from J, leaving 12 bases between. The CDR3 contains 13 residues. Per germline, CDR1 LNHDA and CDR2 SQIVND (reference sequence). CDR3 loop: CASNHPGYQPQHF. CDR3 sequence (DNA): TGTGCCAGTAATCATCCAGGGTATCAGCCCCAGCATTTT.

The chain joins TRBV9 to TRBJ1-3; a possible D gene is TRBD1 (6 bases). The CDR3 is 17 residues long. Trimming stripped 0 bases from V and 0 bases from J, with 13 bases between. CDR1 and CDR2 (germline): SGDLS, YYNGEE. CDR3 coding DNA: TGTGCCAGCAGCGTAGCTACAGGGACCCTCTCTGGAAACACCATATATTTT. This encodes CASSVATGTLSGNTIYF.

The rearrangement links TRBV28 to TRBJ2-7; 8 nucleotides line up with TRBD2. V gave up 4 bases and J gave up 5 bases; unmatched junction bases: 7. This CDR3 has 14 residues. Germline loops: CDR1 MDHEN, CDR2 SYDVKM. The CDR3 DNA is TGTGCCAGCAGTTCCGGGACTAGACTTAACGAGCAGTACTTC. Translated: CASSSGTRLNEQYF.

The chain has TRBV14 and TRBJ2-6; D is undetermined. This CDR3 is built from 15 residues. CDR1 is SGHDN, CDR2 FVKESK, per germline. V was trimmed by 4 bases and J by 0 bases, leaving 7 bases between them. CDR3 in amino acids: CASSPGSSGANVLTF. The CDR3 nucleotides read TGTGCCAGCAGCCCGGGCAGCTCTGGGGCCAACGTCCTGACTTTC.

The chain has TRBV30 and TRBJ2-3; possibly TRBD2 for D (6 bases). V shed 6 bases and J shed 1 base, with 11 bases lying between them. The CDR3 sequence is 13 residues long. CDR1 and CDR2 from the germline V gene are GTSNPN and SVGIG (reference sequence). As DNA, the CDR3 is TGTGCCTGCCTGGGGGAGGGCACAGATACGCAGTATTTT. Its translation: CACLGEGTDTQYF.